A single sample gave rise to the 32 T cell receptor beta chains below, sequenced in a study of blood T cell repertoires in COVID-19. Here immunoSEQ multiplex PCR was the method, and the copy in TCRdb shows in-frame clones only, minus some. The sample yields roughly 180,000 clones, approximately 89% seen once. Sequenced: peripheral blood. The receptors here all came from a woman aged 60 to 75 with acute or convalescent COVID-19.

The sample holds one count of this clone. The rearrangement uses TRBV18 and TRBJ2-7; maybe TRBD2 (6 bases). This CDR3 contains 15 residues. The germline gives CDR1 KGHSH, CDR2 LQKENI. V dropped 6 bases and J dropped 0 bases, with 15 bases sitting between them. CDR3 nucleotides: TGTGCCAGCTCCCTTAGCGGATCAAGCTCCTACGAGCAGTACTTC. It translates to CASSLSGSSSYEQYF.

V gene TRBV9 combines with J gene TRBJ1-1; possible D gene TRBD1, 5 bases. Germline V gene data show CDR1 as SGDLS and CDR2 as YYNGEE. This CDR3 region has 16 residues. V gave up 2 bases and J gave up 1 base, with 15 bases separating them. The CDR3 protein is CASSVFGGMPNTEAFF. The CDR3 region has the DNA TGTGCCAGCAGCGTGTTCGGGGGAATGCCGAACACTGAAGCTTTCTTT.

The chain combines TRBV5-1 with TRBJ2-2; 8 bases align to TRBD2. Trimming at V came to 0 bases and at J to 9 bases, leaving 16 bases not matched to a gene. This CDR3 spans 18 amino acids. Germline lookup yields CDR1 SGHRS and CDR2 YFSETQ. Written as DNA, the CDR3 is TGCGCCAGCAGCTTGGATAGTAGCGGGATAAGAGGGACCCGGGAGCTGTTTTTT. Its translation: CASSLDSSGIRGTRELFF.

This sequence joins TRBV4-1 and TRBJ1-2; D remains unclear. V was clipped by 1 base and J by 2 bases, with 8 bases between them. The CDR3 is 14 amino acids. Germline CDR1 reads MGHRA; CDR2 reads YSYEKL. The CDR3: CASSQGSQNYGYTF. CDR3 in DNA: TGCGCCAGCAGCCAAGGGTCGCAGAACTATGGCTACACCTTC.

This clone was detected only a few times. This rearrangement joins TRBV19 to TRBJ2-7, with D perhaps TRBD1 (6 bases). Per the germline V gene, CDR1 is LNHDA and CDR2 is SQIVND (reference sequence). There are 15 residues in the CDR3. Trimming took off 3 bases at V and 3 bases at J, with 15 bases between the two ends. Here the CDR3 reads CASSIVRGRGYEQYF. DNA for the CDR3: TGTGCCAGTAGTATCGTGCGTGGCAGGGGCTACGAGCAGTACTTC. Filled out from reference TRBV19 and TRBJ2-7, the complete variable domain reads DGGITQSPKYLFRKEGQNVTLSCEQNLNHDAMYWYRQDPGQGLRLIYYSQIVNDFQKGDIAEGYSVSREKKESFPLTVTSAQKNPTAFYLCASSIVRGRGYEQYFGPGTRLTVT.

This clone has a single count. The genes are TRBV28 and TRBJ1-1; D might be TRBD1 (5 bases). The germline gives CDR1 MDHEN, CDR2 SYDVKM. The CDR3 consists of 14 residues. Trimming removed 2 bases at V and 4 bases at J, with 11 bases between. The CDR3 is CASSLLGAATEAFF. Written as DNA, the CDR3 is TGTGCCAGCAGTTTACTTGGGGCAGCCACTGAAGCTTTCTTT.

V is TRBV9 and J is TRBJ1-1; D possibly corresponds to TRBD1 (5 bases). CDR1 is SGDLS, CDR2 YYNGEE, per germline. This CDR3 has 14 amino acids. The V and J ends lost 1 base and 4 bases respectively, with 11 bases between them. CDR3 nucleotides: TGTGCCAGCAGCGTAAGGTATCAGGGCACTGAAGCTTTCTTT. It is translated as CASSVRYQGTEAFF.

V usage is TRBV6-5 and J usage is TRBJ1-4; 8 bases fit TRBD1. This CDR3 is built from 15 residues. The junction had 9 bases not matched to a gene; V was cut back by 5 bases and J by 7 bases. The germline gives CDR1 MNHEY, CDR2 SVGAGI. CDR3 loop: CASSPSGGRGEKLFF. CDR3 in DNA: TGTGCCAGCAGTCCCTCAGGGGGCCGGGGTGAAAAACTGTTTTTT.

This sequence joins TRBV18 and TRBJ1-6; D unresolved. V lost 5 bases and J lost 0, with 8 bases in between. CDR3 size: 15 residues. The germline CDR1 and CDR2 sequences are KGHSH and LQKENI. CDR3 bases: TGTGCCAGCTCAACCCTGAGCTCCTATAATTCACCCCTCCACTTT. Translation gives CASSTLSSYNSPLHF.

The rearrangement joins TRBV19 to TRBJ2-2, with 9 bases fitting TRBD2. CDR3 length: 14 amino acids. The germline V gene encodes CDR1 LNHDA and CDR2 SQIVND (reference sequence). Trimming at V came to 7 bases and at J to 8 bases, leaving 8 bases not matched to a gene. The CDR3 DNA follows: TGTGCCAGTAAGGAGTTAGCGGGAGCTGGGGAGCTGTTTTTT. It yields the protein CASKELAGAGELFF.

This clone was recorded many times. The sample has other DNA sequences that encode this CDR3 too. V is TRBV28 and J is TRBJ2-4, with D possibly matching TRBD2 (6 bases). Between the trimmed V and J ends, which lost 5 bases and 0 bases, there was a span of 11 bases. CDR1 is MDHEN and CDR2 is SYDVKM in the germline V gene. CDR3 size: 15 residues. This CDR3 is CASSSGGIAKNIQYF. CDR3 bases: TGTGCCAGCAGTAGCGGAGGGATAGCCAAAAACATTCAGTACTTC.

The chain joins TRBV7-9 to TRBJ2-3, with 8 bases matching TRBD2. This CDR3 is 12 amino acids long. CDR1 and CDR2 from the germline V gene are SEHNR and FQNEAQ (reference sequence). J gave up 9 bases and V 5 bases, and 4 bases lay outside the gene matches. As DNA, the CDR3 is TGTGCCAGCAGCGCAGCGGGGGAGACGCAGTATTTT. It yields the protein CASSAAGETQYF. The whole variable domain, remainder taken from reference TRBV7-9 and TRBJ2-3, is DTGVSQNPRHKITKRGQNVTFRCDPISEHNRLYWYRQTLGQGPEFLTYFQNEAQLEKSRLLSDRFSAERPKGSFSTLEIQRTEQGDSAMYLCASSAAGETQYFGPGTRLTVL.

The chain couples TRBV24-1 to TRBJ2-1; 8 positions agree with TRBD2. V lost 2 bases to trimming and J lost 1 base; unmatched junction nucleotides: 15. This CDR3 has 20 residues. CDR1 is KGHDR and CDR2 is SFDVKD in the germline V gene. The CDR3 loop is CATSDSATGGASWSYNEQFF. The DNA of the CDR3 is TGTGCCACCAGTGATTCAGCGACCGGGGGGGCTAGCTGGTCCTACAATGAGCAGTTCTTC.

The V call is TRBV9, the J call TRBJ2-7; the match to TRBD2 covers 8 bases. Trimming removed 0 bases from V and 7 bases from J; junction bases left unmatched: 9. Germline CDR1 is SGDLS and CDR2 is YYNGEE. There are 15 residues in the CDR3. The CDR3 protein is CASSVGGGRSDEQYF. CDR3 nucleotide sequence: TGTGCCAGCAGCGTAGGAGGCGGGAGGTCAGATGAGCAGTACTTC.

The V gene is TRBV19, the J gene TRBJ2-1; 11 bases agree with TRBD2. This CDR3 comprises 16 residues. Germline values: CDR1 LNHDA, CDR2 SQIVND (reference sequence). The V gene end was trimmed by 6 bases and the J gene end by 3 bases; junction bases not matched to a gene: 7. In DNA form, the CDR3 reads TGTGCCAGTAGAGCATCGGGACTAGCGGTCTACAATGAGCAGTTCTTC. This encodes CASRASGLAVYNEQFF.

This clone turned up a few times. This chain connects TRBV10-3 to TRBJ2-1, with D hard to call. The CDR3 runs 11 residues. V lost 5 bases, J lost 5 bases, and 4 bases lay in between. Germline V gives CDR1 ENHRY, CDR2 SYGVKD. CDR3 sequence: CAISLDNEQFF. The CDR3 DNA sequence: TGTGCCATCAGTCTTGACAATGAGCAGTTCTTC.

This chain joins TRBV7-9 and TRBJ1-4, with 7 bases identical to TRBD1. V was clipped by 5 bases and J by 13 bases; unmatched bases: 10. The CDR3 contains 13 residues. Germline CDR1 SEHNR, CDR2 FQNEAQ (reference sequence). The CDR3 region is CASSAQGTGGLFF. CDR3 DNA sequence: TGTGCCAGCAGCGCACAGGGGACCGGGGGACTGTTTTTT.

This clone was observed once. The rearrangement joins TRBV18 to TRBJ1-4, with D possibly being TRBD1 (5 bases). CDR3 length equals 15 residues. Germline V gene data show CDR1 as KGHSH and CDR2 as LQKENI. V was cut by 3 bases and J by 1 base, with 9 bases left in between. CDR3 nucleotides: TGTGCCAGCTCACCGAACCAGGGAACTAATGAAAAACTGTTTTTT. This translates into CASSPNQGTNEKLFF.

This chain links TRBV5-1 with TRBJ1-3, with D possibly TRBD1 on 5 matching bases. CDR1 and CDR2 (germline): SGHRS, YFSETQ. V was cut by 3 bases and J by 3 bases, with 10 bases left in between. The CDR3 has 14 amino acids. Here the CDR3 reads CASSSQGGGNTIYF. The CDR3 nucleotides are TGCGCCAGCAGCTCCCAGGGAGGTGGAAACACCATATATTTT. Combining the CDR3 with reference TRBV5-1 and TRBJ1-3 gives the whole variable domain KAGVTQTPRYLIKTRGQQVTLSCSPISGHRSVSWYQQTPGQGLQFLFEYFSETQRNKGNFPGRFSGRQFSNSRSEMNVSTLELGDSALYLCASSSQGGGNTIYFGEGSWLTVV.

The V and J genes are TRBV18 and TRBJ1-3; 8 nucleotides match TRBD1. The germline V gene has CDR1 KGHSH and CDR2 LQKENI. The CDR3 contains 15 residues. The trim removed 3 bases at V and 2 bases at J, leaving 3 bases unmatched. CDR3 in DNA: TGTGCCAGCTCACCCCTGACAGGGGCTGGAAACACCATATATTTT. Translation gives CASSPLTGAGNTIYF.

V and J are TRBV9 and TRBJ2-1, with a weak D call TRBD2 (6 bases). The V end lost 9 bases, the J end lost 4 bases, and 11 bases lay between the germline ends. Germline CDR1 reads SGDLS; CDR2 reads YYNGEE. The CDR3 is 12 amino acids. The CDR3 sequence is CATGTSYNEQFF. DNA of the CDR3: TGTGCCACCGGGACTTCTTACAATGAGCAGTTCTTC.

The chain carries TRBV15 and TRBJ1-5; D ambiguous. V lost 3 bases to trimming and J lost 0 bases, with 9 bases between them. Germline CDR1 LNHNV, CDR2 YYDKDF (reference sequence). The CDR3 runs 15 residues. CDR3 in amino acids: CATSRGVLSNQPQHF. In DNA form, the CDR3 reads TGTGCCACCAGCAGGGGCGTCCTTAGCAATCAGCCCCAGCATTTT.

J is TRBJ1-5 and V is TRBV13; D gene unclear. This CDR3 contains 16 residues. Per the germline V gene, CDR1 is PRHDT and CDR2 is FYEKMQ (reference sequence). Trimming shortened V by 0 bases and J by 2 bases, and 11 bases separated the two germline ends. In DNA, the CDR3 is TGTGCCAGCAGCTTAGGCCCCGAGGGCGGCAATCAGCCCCAGCATTTT. Translating gives CASSLGPEGGNQPQHF.

The V call is TRBV29-1, the J call TRBJ1-1; 10 bases map to TRBD1. The V gene's germline CDR1 is SQVTM and CDR2 ANQGSEA. CDR3 length: 14 amino acids. Trimming cost V 4 bases and J 3 bases; bases outside gene matches: 5. This CDR3 is CSVGQGAFYTEAFF. As DNA, the CDR3 is TGCAGCGTTGGACAGGGGGCCTTCTACACTGAAGCTTTCTTT.

This chain connects TRBV25-1 to TRBJ1-3, with D possibly matching TRBD1 (6 bases). Germline CDR1 is MGHDK and CDR2 is SYGVNS. The V and J ends lost 2 bases and 3 bases respectively, with 11 bases between them. CDR3 size: 15 residues. The CDR3 DNA sequence: TGTGCCAGCAGTGAACAGGGGTTGGGTGGAAACACCATATATTTT. Translation gives CASSEQGLGGNTIYF.

The chain joins TRBV4-1 to TRBJ1-4, with 12 bases lining up with TRBD1. The trim removed 3 bases at V and 2 bases at J, leaving 10 bases unmatched. The CDR3 contains 19 residues. Germline loops: CDR1 MGHRA, CDR2 YSYEKL. The CDR3 here is CASSQEGTGGAQTNEKLFF. Written as DNA, the CDR3 is TGCGCCAGCAGCCAGGAAGGGACAGGGGGCGCGCAGACTAATGAAAAACTGTTTTTT.

The chain employs TRBV27 and TRBJ1-5, with D possibly being TRBD1 (6 bases). The CDR3 runs 15 residues. Germline CDR1 MNHEY, CDR2 SMNVEV (reference sequence). With 3 bases removed from V and 4 bases from J, the gap between germline ends came to 13 bases. Here the CDR3 DNA reads TGTGCCAGCAGTTTGCACGGCGACAGGAATCAGCCCCAGCATTTT. This codes for CASSLHGDRNQPQHF.

The gene calls are TRBV29-1 and TRBJ2-2; D may be TRBD1 (6 bases). This CDR3 contains 14 residues. Germline lookup yields CDR1 SQVTM and CDR2 ANQGSEA. The germline V and J ends were trimmed by 4 bases and 4 bases, with 13 bases remaining between them. This CDR3 reads CSVGMDSLTGELFF. CDR3 bases: TGCAGCGTTGGTATGGACAGCCTCACCGGGGAGCTGTTTTTT.

The rearrangement uses TRBV6-5 and TRBJ2-7; maybe TRBD1 (6 bases). The CDR3 runs to 16 residues. Between the trimmed V and J ends, which lost 4 bases and 6 bases, there was a span of 22 bases. The germline V gene has CDR1 MNHEY and CDR2 SVGAGI. The CDR3 bases are TGTGCCAGCAGTTTCTATTTCATGGACAGTCTTCGCGAGCAGTACTTC. Protein product: CASSFYFMDSLREQYF.

This sequence joins TRBV14 and TRBJ1-3; D remains ambiguous. This CDR3 region has 14 residues. The V end was cut by 1 base, the J end by 0 bases, with 4 bases between. CDR1 and CDR2 (germline): SGHDN, FVKESK. The CDR3 protein is CASSQGVSGNTIYF. The CDR3 DNA reads TGTGCCAGCAGCCAAGGAGTCTCTGGAAACACCATATATTTT.

The chain is built from TRBV6-5 and TRBJ1-1; TRBD1 matches 8 bases. Germline V gene lookup returns CDR1 MNHEY and CDR2 SVGAGI. There are 14 residues in the CDR3. V lost 6 bases to trimming and J lost 2 bases; unmatched junction nucleotides: 5. CDR3 DNA sequence: TGTGCCAGCAGAGTACAGGGGGGTAACACTGAAGCTTTCTTT. Protein product: CASRVQGGNTEAFF.

The chain couples TRBV14 to TRBJ1-2; 7 bases match TRBD1. J lost 8 bases, V lost 6 bases, and 3 bases had no gene match. The CDR3 totals 11 residues. Germline V lookup: CDR1 SGHDN, CDR2 FVKESK. CDR3 coding DNA: TGTGCCAGCAGAAACAGGGGCGGCTACACCTTC. It codes for CASRNRGGYTF. The whole variable domain, filled in from reference TRBV14 and TRBJ1-2, reads EAGVTQFPSHSVIEKGQTVTLRCDPISGHDNLYWYRRVMGKEIKFLLHFVKESKQDESGMPNNRFLAERTGGTYSTLKVQPAELEDSGVYFCASRNRGGYTFGSGTRLTVV.